These T cell receptor beta chains were read from a single sample in a study of blood T cells in healthy people across ages. TCRdb ran MiXCR on the 5' RACE reads and lists one entry per CDR3 protein. The sample includes roughly 800,000 distinct CDR3 sequences, 36% of them seen just once. The specimen was blood. These receptors originate from a man aged 18 to 29 in good health. Each CDR3 is given with its conserved first and last residue. Fields, in order: J gene, D gene, CDR3 length, V gene, clone size, CDR3 DNA, CDR3 protein. The D gene is left open where the match is weak. Some rows mark clone size as missing; the rest say once, few, many or name a class of expanded clone.

j_gene: TRBJ2-5; d_gene: TRBD2; len: 15; v_gene: TRBV2; abundance: -; CDR3nt: TGTGCCAGCAGTACACTAGCGGGGGGGCCCAATGAGCAGTACTTC; CDR3aa: CASSTLAGGPNEQYF
j_gene: TRBJ2-7; d_gene: TRBD2; len: 18; v_gene: TRBV4-3; abundance: few; CDR3nt: TGCGCCAGCAGCCTCTCGGGACTAGCGGGGGGCTCCTACAATGAGCAGTACTTC; CDR3aa: CASSLSGLAGGSYNEQYF
j_gene: TRBJ2-3; d_gene: TRBD1; len: 13; v_gene: TRBV29-1; abundance: -; CDR3nt: TGCAGCGGTCGGACAGGGGCGATGGATACGCAGTATTTT; CDR3aa: CSGRTGAMDTQYF
j_gene: TRBJ2-7; d_gene: -; len: 16; v_gene: TRBV7-2; abundance: -; CDR3nt: TGTGCCAGCAGCTCCTCTGGGGGGAAGGGGTACAATGAGCAGTACTTC; CDR3aa: CASSSSGGKGYNEQYF
j_gene: TRBJ1-3; d_gene: -; len: 13; v_gene: TRBV7-2; abundance: -; CDR3nt: TGTGCCAGCAGCCCCGTCCACACGGACACCATATATTTT; CDR3aa: CASSPVHTDTIYF
j_gene: TRBJ2-3; d_gene: -; len: 12; v_gene: TRBV2; abundance: few; CDR3nt: TGTGCCAGCCGGGACTTGCAAGATACGCAGTATTTT; CDR3aa: CASRDLQDTQYF
j_gene: TRBJ1-6; d_gene: -; len: 13; v_gene: TRBV12-3/TRBV12-4; abundance: few; CDR3nt: TGTGCCAGCAGTGCCAGATTTAATTCACCCCTCCACTTT; CDR3aa: CASSARFNSPLHF
j_gene: TRBJ2-1; d_gene: TRBD2; len: 15; v_gene: TRBV12-3/TRBV12-4; abundance: -; CDR3nt: TGTGCCAGCAGCGCTAGCGGGGGGGGTTACAATGAGCAGTTCTTC; CDR3aa: CASSASGGGYNEQFF
j_gene: TRBJ1-1; d_gene: -; len: 14; v_gene: TRBV6-5; abundance: few; CDR3nt: TGTGCCAGCAGTTACGAGACCAAGAACACTGAAGCTTTCTTT; CDR3aa: CASSYETKNTEAFF
j_gene: TRBJ2-7; d_gene: TRBD2; len: 17; v_gene: TRBV6-2/TRBV6-3; abundance: -; CDR3nt: TGTGCCAGCAGTTACGCTCGGGCTAGCGGAAGCTCCTACGAGCAGTACTTC; CDR3aa: CASSYARASGSSYEQYF
j_gene: TRBJ2-3; d_gene: TRBD2; len: 17; v_gene: TRBV7-2; abundance: many; CDR3nt: TGTGCCAGCAGCTTCCCGGGACTAGCGGGGGATGCAGATACGCAGTATTTT; CDR3aa: CASSFPGLAGDADTQYF
j_gene: TRBJ1-5; d_gene: -; len: 13; v_gene: TRBV20-1; abundance: -; CDR3nt: TGCAGTGCTAGACAGAATTACAAGCAGCCCCAGCATTTT; CDR3aa: CSARQNYKQPQHF
j_gene: TRBJ2-5; d_gene: -; len: 15; v_gene: TRBV12-3/TRBV12-4; abundance: -; CDR3nt: TGTGCCAACAGTACTAACAGGGTAGCCAGGGAGACTCAGTACTTC; CDR3aa: CANSTNRVARETQYF
j_gene: TRBJ2-3; d_gene: -; len: 14; v_gene: TRBV5-4; abundance: -; CDR3nt: TGTGCCAGCCCGTCCTTGACTAGCACAGATACGCAGTATTTT; CDR3aa: CASPSLTSTDTQYF
j_gene: TRBJ2-5; d_gene: -; len: 14; v_gene: TRBV5-5; abundance: -; CDR3nt: TGTGCCAGCAGCGTGGAGCCGAACCAAGAGACCCAGTACTTC; CDR3aa: CASSVEPNQETQYF
j_gene: TRBJ1-4; d_gene: TRBD1; len: 14; v_gene: TRBV10-3; abundance: -; CDR3nt: TGTGCCATCAGACCGGGACAGAGTAATGAAAAACTGTTTTTT; CDR3aa: CAIRPGQSNEKLFF
j_gene: TRBJ2-3; d_gene: TRBD2; len: 14; v_gene: TRBV7-9; abundance: few; CDR3nt: TGTGCCAGTACGACTAGCGGAGGCACAGATACGCAGTATTTT; CDR3aa: CASTTSGGTDTQYF
j_gene: TRBJ2-3; d_gene: -; len: 14; v_gene: TRBV20-1; abundance: few; CDR3nt: TGCAGTGCTAGTCCATGGCAGAACACAGATACGCAGTATTTT; CDR3aa: CSASPWQNTDTQYF
j_gene: TRBJ2-3; d_gene: -; len: 14; v_gene: TRBV15; abundance: many; CDR3nt: TGTGCCACCAGTAAAGGGGGGATGACAGATACGCAGTATTTT; CDR3aa: CATSKGGMTDTQYF
j_gene: TRBJ1-1; d_gene: TRBD1; len: 14; v_gene: TRBV29-1; abundance: few; CDR3nt: TGCAGCGTTGGCCGACAGGGCATGAACACTGAAGCTTTCTTT; CDR3aa: CSVGRQGMNTEAFF
j_gene: TRBJ2-3; d_gene: TRBD1; len: 15; v_gene: TRBV19; abundance: -; CDR3nt: TGTGCCAGTAGCACAGGGACAGCAAACACAGATACGCAGTATTTT; CDR3aa: CASSTGTANTDTQYF
j_gene: TRBJ1-4; d_gene: TRBD1; len: 16; v_gene: TRBV20-1; abundance: few; CDR3nt: TGCAGTGCTAGAGATATTTCCAGGGGGCGCGATGAAAAACTGTTTTTT; CDR3aa: CSARDISRGRDEKLFF
j_gene: TRBJ1-2; d_gene: TRBD1; len: 16; v_gene: TRBV4-1; abundance: few; CDR3nt: TGCGCCAGCAGCCAAGATGTGTGGGACAGGGCATATGGCTACACCTTC; CDR3aa: CASSQDVWDRAYGYTF